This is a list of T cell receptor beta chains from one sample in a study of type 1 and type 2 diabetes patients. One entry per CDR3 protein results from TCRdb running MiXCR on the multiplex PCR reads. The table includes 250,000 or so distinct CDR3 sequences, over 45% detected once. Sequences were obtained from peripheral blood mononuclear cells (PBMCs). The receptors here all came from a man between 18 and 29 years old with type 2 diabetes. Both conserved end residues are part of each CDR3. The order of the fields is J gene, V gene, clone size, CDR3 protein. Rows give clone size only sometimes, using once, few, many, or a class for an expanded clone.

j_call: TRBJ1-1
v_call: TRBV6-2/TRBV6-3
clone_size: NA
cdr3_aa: CASRRLRRANTEAFF

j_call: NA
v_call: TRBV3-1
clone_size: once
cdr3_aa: CASSQIAGLEQFF

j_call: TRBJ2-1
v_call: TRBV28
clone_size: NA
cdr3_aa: CASSLTGLNEQFF

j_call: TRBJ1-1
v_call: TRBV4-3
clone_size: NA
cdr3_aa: CASSQSRSSLNTEAFF

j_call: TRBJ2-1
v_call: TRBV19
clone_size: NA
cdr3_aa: CASSIPSLAYNEQFF

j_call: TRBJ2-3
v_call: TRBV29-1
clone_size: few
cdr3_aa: CSVRTDTDTQYF

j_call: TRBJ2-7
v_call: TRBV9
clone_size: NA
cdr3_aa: CASSVAGETSYEQYF

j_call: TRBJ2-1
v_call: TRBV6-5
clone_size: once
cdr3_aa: CASSSPGQGYNEQFF

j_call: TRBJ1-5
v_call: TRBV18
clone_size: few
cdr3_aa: CASSPGRSNQPQHF

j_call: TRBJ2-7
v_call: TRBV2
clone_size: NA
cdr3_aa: CASSSRHGGRWEQYF

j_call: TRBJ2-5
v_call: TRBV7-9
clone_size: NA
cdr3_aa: CASSPWTGGRETQYF

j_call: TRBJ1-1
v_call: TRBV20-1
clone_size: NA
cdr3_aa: CSAFRPEAFF

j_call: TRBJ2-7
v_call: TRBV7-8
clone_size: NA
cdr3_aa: CASSYNGLAGGRLTYEQYF

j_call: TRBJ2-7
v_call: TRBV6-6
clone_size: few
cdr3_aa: CASSPPGVSYEQYF

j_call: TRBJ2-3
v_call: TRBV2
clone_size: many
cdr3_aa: CASSEKGDTQYF

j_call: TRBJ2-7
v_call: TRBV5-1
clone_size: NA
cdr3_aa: CASSSNGGLAGEQYF

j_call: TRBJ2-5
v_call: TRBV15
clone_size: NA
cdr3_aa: CATSREPRQGRFRF

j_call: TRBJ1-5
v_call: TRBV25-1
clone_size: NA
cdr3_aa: CASSESAGGSQPQHF

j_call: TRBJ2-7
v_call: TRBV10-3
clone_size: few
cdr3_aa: CAISESDSYEQYF

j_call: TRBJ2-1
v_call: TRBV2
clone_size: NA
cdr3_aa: CASSRSFRNSYNEQFF

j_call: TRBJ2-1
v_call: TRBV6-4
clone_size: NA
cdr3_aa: CASSDSLAGYNEQFF

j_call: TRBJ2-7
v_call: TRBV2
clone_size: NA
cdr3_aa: CASAQGVYEQYF

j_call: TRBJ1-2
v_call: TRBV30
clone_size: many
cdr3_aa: CAWSDIEGYGYTF

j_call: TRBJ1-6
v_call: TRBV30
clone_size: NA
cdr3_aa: CAWSRSRTGHNSPLHF

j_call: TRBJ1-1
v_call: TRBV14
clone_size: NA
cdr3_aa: CASSLYRGGTEAFF

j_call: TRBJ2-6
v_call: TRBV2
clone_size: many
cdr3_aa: CASSGPGGPGANVLTF

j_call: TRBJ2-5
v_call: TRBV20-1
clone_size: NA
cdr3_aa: CSARSGGIETQYF

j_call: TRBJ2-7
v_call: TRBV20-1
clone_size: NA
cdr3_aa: CSAREGPGEGNEQYF

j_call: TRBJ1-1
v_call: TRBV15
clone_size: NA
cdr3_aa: CATSGTGSKAFF

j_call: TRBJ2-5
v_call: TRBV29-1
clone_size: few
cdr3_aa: CSVDWVAGGPEETQYF

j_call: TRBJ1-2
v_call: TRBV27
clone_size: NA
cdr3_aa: CASSPDVARGYTF

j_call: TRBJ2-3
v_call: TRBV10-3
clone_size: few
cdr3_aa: CAISRTSGNTDTQYF

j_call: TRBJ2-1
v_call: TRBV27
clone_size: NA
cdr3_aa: CASSFGGYNEQFF

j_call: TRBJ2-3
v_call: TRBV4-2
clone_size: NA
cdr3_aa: CASRGLAGDMGPDTQYF

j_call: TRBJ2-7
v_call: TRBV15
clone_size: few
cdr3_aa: CATSTSGVSYEQYF

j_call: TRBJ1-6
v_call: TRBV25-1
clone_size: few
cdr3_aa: CASRPGNSPLHF

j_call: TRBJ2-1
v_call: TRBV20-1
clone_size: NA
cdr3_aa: CSAANHYDEQFF

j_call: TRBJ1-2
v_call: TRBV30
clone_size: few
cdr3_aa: CACSLGTNYGYTF

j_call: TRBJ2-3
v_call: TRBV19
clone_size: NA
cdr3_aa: CASSIVGSADTQYF

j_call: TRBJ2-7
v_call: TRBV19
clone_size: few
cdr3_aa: CASSIVWDRGTHEQYF

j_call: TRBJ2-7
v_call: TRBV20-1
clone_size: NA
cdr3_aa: CSARPSKPVSYEQYF

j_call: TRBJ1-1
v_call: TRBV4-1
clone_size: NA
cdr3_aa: CASSQPFAGWNTEAFF